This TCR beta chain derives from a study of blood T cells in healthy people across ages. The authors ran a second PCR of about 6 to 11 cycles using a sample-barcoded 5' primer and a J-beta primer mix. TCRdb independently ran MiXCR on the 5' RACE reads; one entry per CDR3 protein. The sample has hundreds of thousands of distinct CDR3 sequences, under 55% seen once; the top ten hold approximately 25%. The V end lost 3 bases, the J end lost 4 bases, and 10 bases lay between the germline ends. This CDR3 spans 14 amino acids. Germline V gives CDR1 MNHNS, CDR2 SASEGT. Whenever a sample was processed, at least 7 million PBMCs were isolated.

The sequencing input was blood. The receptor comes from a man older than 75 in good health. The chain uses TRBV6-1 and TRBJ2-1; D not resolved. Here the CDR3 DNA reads TGTGCCAGCAGTGAGTCAAGTCTGTACAATGAGCAGTTCTTC. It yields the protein CASSESSLYNEQFF.